This TCR beta chain came from a study of graft-versus-host responses after intestinal transplantation. Turning to the study itself: Recipients received multivisceral, liver-intestinal, or isolated intestinal transplants. The whole recipient group had anti-thymocyte globulin induction followed by tacrolimus and steroids for two to four years. Study outcomes and limitations: In patients with graft-donor T cell macrochimerism, allograft graft-versus-host to host-versus-graft clonal ratios were high.

This clone was observed a single time. Its matching antigen is unknown. Between the trimmed V and J ends, which lost 1 base and 2 bases, there was a span of 9 bases. Germline CDR1 reads WNHNN; CDR2 reads SYGVQD (reference sequence). The CDR3 runs 14 residues. TCRdb's copy holds only in-frame clones and misses some; the assay was immunoSEQ multiplex PCR. Here the sample spans approximately 24,000 clones, around 96% being singletons. The V call is TRBV10-1, the J call TRBJ2-7, with a weak D call TRBD1 (6 bases). This sequence originates from a human patient who received an intestinal transplant, so some T cells may come from the graft donor. The sequenced sample was PBMCs, obtained around 30 days after intestinal transplant. The CDR3 reads CASSEYKGAYEQYF. In DNA, the CDR3 is TGCGCCAGCAGTGAGTACAAGGGGGCCTACGAGCAGTACTTC.